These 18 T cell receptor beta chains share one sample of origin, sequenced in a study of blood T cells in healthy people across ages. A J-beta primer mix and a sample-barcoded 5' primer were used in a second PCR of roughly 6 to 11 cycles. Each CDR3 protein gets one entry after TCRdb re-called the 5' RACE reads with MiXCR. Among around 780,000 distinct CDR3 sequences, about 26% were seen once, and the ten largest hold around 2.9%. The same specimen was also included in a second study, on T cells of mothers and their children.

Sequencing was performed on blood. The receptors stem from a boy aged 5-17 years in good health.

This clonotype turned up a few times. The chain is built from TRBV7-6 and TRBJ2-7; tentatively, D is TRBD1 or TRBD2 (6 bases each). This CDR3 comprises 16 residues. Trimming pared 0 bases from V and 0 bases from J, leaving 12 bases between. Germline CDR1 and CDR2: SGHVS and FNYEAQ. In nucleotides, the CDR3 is TGTGCCAGCAGCTTAGCGGGGGGCCCCAGCTCCTACGAGCAGTACTTC. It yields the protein CASSLAGGPSSYEQYF.

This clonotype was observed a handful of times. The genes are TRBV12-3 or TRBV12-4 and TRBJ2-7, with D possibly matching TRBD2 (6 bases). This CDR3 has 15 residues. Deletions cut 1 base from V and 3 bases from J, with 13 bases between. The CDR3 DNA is TGTGCCAGCAGTTTAGAGGGTGCGGGAAGCTACGAGCAGTACTTC. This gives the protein CASSLEGAGSYEQYF.

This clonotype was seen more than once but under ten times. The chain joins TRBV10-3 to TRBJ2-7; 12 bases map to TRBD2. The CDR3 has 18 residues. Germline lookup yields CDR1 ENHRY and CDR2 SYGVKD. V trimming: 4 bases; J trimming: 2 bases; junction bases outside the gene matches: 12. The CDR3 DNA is TGTGCCATCAGTGGTCCCCTGACTAGCGGGGGATACACCTACGAGCAGTACTTC. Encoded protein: CAISGPLTSGGYTYEQYF.

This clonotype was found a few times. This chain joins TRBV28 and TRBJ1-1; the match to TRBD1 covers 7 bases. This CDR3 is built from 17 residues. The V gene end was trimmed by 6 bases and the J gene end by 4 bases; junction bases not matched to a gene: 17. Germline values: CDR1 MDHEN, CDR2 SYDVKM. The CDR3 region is CASSQRQGLRGTTEAFF. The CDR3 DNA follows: TGTGCCAGCAGCCAGAGACAGGGCTTAAGGGGAACCACTGAAGCTTTCTTT.

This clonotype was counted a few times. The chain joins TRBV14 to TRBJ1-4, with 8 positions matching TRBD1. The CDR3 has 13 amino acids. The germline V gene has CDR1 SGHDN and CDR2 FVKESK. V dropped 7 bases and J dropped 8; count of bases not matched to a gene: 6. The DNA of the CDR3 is TGTGCCAGCACCCCCGGGACAGGCGAAAAACTGTTTTTT. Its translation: CASTPGTGEKLFF. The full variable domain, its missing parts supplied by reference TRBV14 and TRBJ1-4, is EAGVTQFPSHSVIEKGQTVTLRCDPISGHDNLYWYRRVMGKEIKFLLHFVKESKQDESGMPNNRFLAERTGGTYSTLKVQPAELEDSGVYFCASTPGTGEKLFFGSGTQLSVL.

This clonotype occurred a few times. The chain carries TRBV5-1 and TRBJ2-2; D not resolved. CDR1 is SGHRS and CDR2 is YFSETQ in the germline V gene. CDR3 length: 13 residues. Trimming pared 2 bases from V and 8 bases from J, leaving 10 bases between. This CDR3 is CASSFGFGGELFF. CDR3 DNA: TGCGCCAGCAGCTTTGGCTTCGGTGGGGAGCTGTTTTTT. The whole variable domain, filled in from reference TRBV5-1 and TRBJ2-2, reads KAGVTQTPRYLIKTRGQQVTLSCSPISGHRSVSWYQQTPGQGLQFLFEYFSETQRNKGNFPGRFSGRQFSNSRSEMNVSTLELGDSALYLCASSFGFGGELFFGEGSRLTVL.

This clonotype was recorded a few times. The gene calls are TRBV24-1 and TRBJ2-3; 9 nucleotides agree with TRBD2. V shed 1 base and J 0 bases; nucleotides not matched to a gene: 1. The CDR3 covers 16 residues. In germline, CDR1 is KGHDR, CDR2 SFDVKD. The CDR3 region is CATSDFLAGSTDTQYF. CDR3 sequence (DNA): TGTGCCACCAGTGATTTTCTAGCGGGGAGCACAGATACGCAGTATTTT.

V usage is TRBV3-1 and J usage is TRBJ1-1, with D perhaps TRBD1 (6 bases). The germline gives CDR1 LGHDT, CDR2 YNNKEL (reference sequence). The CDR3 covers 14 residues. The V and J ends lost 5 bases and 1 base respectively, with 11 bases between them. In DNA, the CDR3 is TGTGCCAGCAGCTACCTCAGGGGGAACACTGAAGCTTTCTTT. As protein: CASSYLRGNTEAFF.

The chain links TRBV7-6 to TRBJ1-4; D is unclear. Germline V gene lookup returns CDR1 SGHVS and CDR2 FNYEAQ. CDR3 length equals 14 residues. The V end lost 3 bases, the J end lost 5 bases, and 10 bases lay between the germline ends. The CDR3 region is CASSLGSGNEKLFF. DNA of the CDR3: TGTGCCAGCAGCTTGGGATCGGGCAATGAAAAACTGTTTTTT. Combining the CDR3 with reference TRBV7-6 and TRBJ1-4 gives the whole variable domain GAGVSQSPRYKVTKRGQDVALRCDPISGHVSLYWYRQALGQGPEFLTYFNYEAQQDKSGLPNDRFSAERPEGSISTLTIQRTEQRDSAMYRCASSLGSGNEKLFFGSGTQLSVL.

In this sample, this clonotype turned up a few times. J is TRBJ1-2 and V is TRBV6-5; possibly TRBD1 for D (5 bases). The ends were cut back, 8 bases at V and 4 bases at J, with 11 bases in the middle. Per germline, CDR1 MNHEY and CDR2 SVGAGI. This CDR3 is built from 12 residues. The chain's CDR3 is CASRGESYGYTF. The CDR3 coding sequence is TGTGCCAGCCGGGGGGAGAGCTATGGCTACACCTTC.

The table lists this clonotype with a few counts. CDR3 bases: TGCGCCAGCAGCCCCGGGGCGGCGGCGGGCCAAGAGACCCAGTACTTC. It yields the protein CASSPGAAAGQETQYF. This chain joins TRBV5-1 and TRBJ2-5; D tentatively fits TRBD1 or TRBD2 (5 bases each). The CDR3 has 16 amino acids. CDR1 is SGHRS, CDR2 YFSETQ, per germline. V gave up 4 bases and J gave up 1 base, with 17 bases separating them.

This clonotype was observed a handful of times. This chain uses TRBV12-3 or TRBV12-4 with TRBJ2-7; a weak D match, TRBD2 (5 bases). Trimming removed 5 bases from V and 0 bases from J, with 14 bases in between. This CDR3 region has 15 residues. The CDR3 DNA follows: TGTGCCAGCAGTCCACCGGGATTGAGCTCCTACGAGCAGTACTTC. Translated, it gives CASSPPGLSSYEQYF.

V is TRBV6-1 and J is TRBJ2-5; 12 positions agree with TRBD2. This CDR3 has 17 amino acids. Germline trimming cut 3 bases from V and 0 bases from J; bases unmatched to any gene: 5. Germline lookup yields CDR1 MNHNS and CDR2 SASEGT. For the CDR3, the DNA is TGTGCCAGCAGTGAGAGAGGACTAGCGGGGTACCAAGAGACCCAGTACTTC. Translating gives CASSERGLAGYQETQYF.

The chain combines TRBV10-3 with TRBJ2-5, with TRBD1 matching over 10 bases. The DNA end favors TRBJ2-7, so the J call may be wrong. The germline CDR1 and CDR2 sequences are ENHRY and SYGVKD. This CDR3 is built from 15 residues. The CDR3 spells CAISESGTGVYEQYF. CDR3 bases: TGTGCCATCAGTGAGTCAGGGACAGGGGTCTACGAGCAGTACTTC.

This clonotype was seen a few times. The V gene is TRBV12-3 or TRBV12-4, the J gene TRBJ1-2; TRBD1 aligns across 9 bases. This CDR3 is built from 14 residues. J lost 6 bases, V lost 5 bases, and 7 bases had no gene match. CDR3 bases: TGTGCCAGCAGTATCTTAACAGGGGGCGATGGCTACACCTTC. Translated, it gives CASSILTGGDGYTF.

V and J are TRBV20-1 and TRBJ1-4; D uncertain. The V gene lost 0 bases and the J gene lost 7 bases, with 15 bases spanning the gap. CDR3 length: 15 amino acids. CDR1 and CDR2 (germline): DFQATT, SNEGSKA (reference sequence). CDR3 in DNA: TGCAGTGCTAGAGATCCCGGGATAACCCTTGAAAAACTGTTTTTT. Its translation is CSARDPGITLEKLFF.

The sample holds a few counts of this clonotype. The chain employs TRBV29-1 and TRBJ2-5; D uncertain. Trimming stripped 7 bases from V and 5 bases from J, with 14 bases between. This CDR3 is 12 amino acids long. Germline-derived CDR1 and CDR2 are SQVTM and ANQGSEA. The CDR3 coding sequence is TGCAGCGCGACCATCGAGCCGGAGACCCAGTACTTC. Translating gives CSATIEPETQYF.

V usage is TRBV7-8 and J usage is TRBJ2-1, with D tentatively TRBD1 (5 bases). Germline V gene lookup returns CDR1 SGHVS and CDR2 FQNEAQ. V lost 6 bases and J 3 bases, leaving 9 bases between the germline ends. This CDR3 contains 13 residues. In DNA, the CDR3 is TGTGCCAGCAGAGCCGACAGCTACAATGAGCAGTTCTTC. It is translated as CASRADSYNEQFF.